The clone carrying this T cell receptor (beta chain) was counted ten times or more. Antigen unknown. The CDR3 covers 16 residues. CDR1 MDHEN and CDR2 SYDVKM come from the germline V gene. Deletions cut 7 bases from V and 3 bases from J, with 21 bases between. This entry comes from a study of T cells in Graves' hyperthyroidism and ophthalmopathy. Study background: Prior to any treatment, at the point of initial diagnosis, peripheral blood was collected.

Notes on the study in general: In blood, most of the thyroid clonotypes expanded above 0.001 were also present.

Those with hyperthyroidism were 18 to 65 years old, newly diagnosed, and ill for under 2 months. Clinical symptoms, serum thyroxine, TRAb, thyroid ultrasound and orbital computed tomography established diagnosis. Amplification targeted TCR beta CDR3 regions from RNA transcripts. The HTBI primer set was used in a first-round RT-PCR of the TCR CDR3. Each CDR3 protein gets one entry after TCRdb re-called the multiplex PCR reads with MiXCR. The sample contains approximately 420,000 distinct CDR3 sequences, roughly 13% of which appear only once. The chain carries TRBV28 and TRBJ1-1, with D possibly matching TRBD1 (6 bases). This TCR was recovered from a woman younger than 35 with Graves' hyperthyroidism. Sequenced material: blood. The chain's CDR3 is CASTSPQGLGDTEAFF. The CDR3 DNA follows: TGTGCCAGCACTTCACCGCAGGGGCTGGGGGACACTGAAGCTTTCTTT.